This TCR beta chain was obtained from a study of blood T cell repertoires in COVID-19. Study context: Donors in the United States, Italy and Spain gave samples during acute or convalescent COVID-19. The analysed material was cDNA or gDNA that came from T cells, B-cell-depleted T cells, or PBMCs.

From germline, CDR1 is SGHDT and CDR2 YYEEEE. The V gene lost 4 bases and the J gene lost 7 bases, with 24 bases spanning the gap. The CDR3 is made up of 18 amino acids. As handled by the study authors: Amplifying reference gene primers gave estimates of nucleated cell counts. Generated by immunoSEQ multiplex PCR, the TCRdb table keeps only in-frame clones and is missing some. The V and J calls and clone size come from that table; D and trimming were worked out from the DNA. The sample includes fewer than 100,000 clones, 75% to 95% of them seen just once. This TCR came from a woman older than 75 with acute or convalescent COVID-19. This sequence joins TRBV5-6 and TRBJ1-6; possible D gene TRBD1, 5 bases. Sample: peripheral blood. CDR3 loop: CASSLRRTFDSQNSPLHF. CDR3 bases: TGTGCCAGCAGCCTTCGCCGGACCTTTGACAGTCAAAATTCACCCCTCCACTTT.